The rows below give T cell receptor beta chains drawn from one sample of a study of blood T cells in healthy people across ages. TCRdb ran MiXCR on the 5' RACE reads and lists one entry per CDR3 protein. The sample lists 550,000 to 600,000 distinct CDR3 sequences, around 48% occurring once. What was sequenced was blood. The origin of the receptors is a man aged 80 or over in good health. Both conserved end residues are trimmed from each CDR3. The size entry is marked missing in some rows and otherwise reads once, few, many or a size class.

cdr3_aa v_call clone_size cdr3_length
ASSLLPHAGVNEQF TRBV7-2 . 14
ASSLAGVGNQPQH TRBV5-1 once 13
ASSYSGDRGDTQY TRBV6-6 . 13
SATGSWNEQF TRBV29-1 many 10
ASSSVRDGYEQY TRBV11-2 . 12
ASSYSQGPGELF TRBV6-5 . 12
ASSIGRVYEQY TRBV13 . 11
ASSSETGGKTDTQY TRBV5-1 . 14
ASSLEVAHSRSYNEQY TRBV7-6 . 16
SAGPVRGTTYQETQY TRBV20-1 . 15
ASSPRTGTNSPLH TRBV7-9 . 13
ASSAHPGQGTETQY TRBV9 . 14
ASSSNLGLAGPTDTQY TRBV7-9 few 16
ASSLGRTSGKYEQY TRBV7-2 . 14
SAKGQGGNSPLH TRBV20-1 . 12
GAARARYEQY TRBV20-1 . 10
ASSSQVNTEAF TRBV6-6 many 11
ASSVSGSQETQY TRBV12-3/TRBV12-4 . 12
ASSQDPEAGGREQF TRBV4-3 . 14
ASSPRTEGY TRBV4-2 . 9
ASSTSGPSHPLY TRBV7-9 . 12
ASSGFSSDTQY TRBV7-2 . 11
ASSRDRGRLF TRBV7-2 few 10
ASSNSTGLSYT TRBV7-9 . 11
ASSAVQGGYSPLH TRBV6-5 . 13
ASSLMVGDYQF TRBV7-2 few 11
ASSITRGRNEKLF TRBV28 . 13
SVHGATNEKLF TRBV29-1 few 11
ASSLLGQGSVTEAF TRBV7-2 . 14
ASSRALSTDTQY TRBV2 . 12
ASSSSSGELF TRBV6-5 many 10
ASSPGLAGERQF TRBV7-2 . 12
AGSPGRNYGYT TRBV6-5 . 11
ASSVRGGDYEQY TRBV5-1 . 12
ASLYSGRGGYGYT TRBV6-6 . 13
ASSRLGLAGLSTDTQY TRBV6-2/TRBV6-3 many 16
ASSKVEDSPPTDTQY TRBV21-1 many 15
AISWTSGGGTNEQF TRBV10-3 . 14
ASSVGSGRATSTDTQY TRBV9 . 16
ASSVPGQGRREKLF TRBV2 . 14
ASSSGLAGNTQY TRBV7-2 . 12
ASTSARASHYNEQF TRBV7-9 many 14
ASNLSGSGANVLT TRBV6-2/TRBV6-3 . 13
SVGLAGPEGEQY TRBV29-1 . 12
ASSLVTSGSKYEQY TRBV13 few 14